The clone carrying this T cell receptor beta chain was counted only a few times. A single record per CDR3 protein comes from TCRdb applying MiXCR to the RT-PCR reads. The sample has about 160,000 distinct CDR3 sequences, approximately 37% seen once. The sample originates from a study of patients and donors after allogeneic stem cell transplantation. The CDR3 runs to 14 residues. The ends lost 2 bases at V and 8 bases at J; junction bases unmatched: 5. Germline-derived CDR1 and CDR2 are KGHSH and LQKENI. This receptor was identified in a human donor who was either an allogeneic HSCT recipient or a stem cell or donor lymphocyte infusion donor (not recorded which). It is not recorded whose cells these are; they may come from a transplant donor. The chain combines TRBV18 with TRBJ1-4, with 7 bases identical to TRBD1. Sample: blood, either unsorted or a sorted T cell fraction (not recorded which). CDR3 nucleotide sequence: TGTGCCAGCTCACCAACAGGGGCGGACGAAAAACTGTTTTTT. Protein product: CASSPTGADEKLFF.